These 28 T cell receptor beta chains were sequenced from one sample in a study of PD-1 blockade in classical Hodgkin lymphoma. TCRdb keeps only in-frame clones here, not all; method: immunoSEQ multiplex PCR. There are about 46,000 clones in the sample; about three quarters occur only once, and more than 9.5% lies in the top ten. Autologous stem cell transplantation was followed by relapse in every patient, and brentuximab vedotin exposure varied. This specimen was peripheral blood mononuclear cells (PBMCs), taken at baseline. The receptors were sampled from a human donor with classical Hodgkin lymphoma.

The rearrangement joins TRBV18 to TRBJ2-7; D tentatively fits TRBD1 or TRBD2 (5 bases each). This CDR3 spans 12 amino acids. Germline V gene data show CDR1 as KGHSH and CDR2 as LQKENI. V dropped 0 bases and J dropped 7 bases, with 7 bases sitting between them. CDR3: CASSPPGAEQYF. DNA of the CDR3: TGTGCCAGCTCACCACCCGGGGCAGAGCAGTACTTC.

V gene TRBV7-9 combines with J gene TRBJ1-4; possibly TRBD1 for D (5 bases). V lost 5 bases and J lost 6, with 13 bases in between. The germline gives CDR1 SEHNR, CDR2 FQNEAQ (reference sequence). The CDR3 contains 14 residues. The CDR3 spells CASSSAGTDEKLFF. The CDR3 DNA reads TGTGCCAGCAGCAGCGCCGGGACGGATGAAAAACTGTTTTTT.

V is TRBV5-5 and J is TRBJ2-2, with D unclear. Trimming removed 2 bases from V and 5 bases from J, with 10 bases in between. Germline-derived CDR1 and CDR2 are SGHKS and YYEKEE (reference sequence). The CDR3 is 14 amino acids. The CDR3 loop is CASSFLYLTGELFF. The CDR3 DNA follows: TGTGCCAGCAGCTTCCTCTATCTTACCGGGGAGCTGTTTTTT.

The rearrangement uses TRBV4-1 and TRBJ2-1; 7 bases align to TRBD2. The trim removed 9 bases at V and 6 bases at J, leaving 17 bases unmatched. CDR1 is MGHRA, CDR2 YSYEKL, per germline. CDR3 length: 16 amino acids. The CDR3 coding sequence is TGCGCCAGTAAAATCGCGACTAGCTTTATAAGCAATGAGCAGTTCTTC. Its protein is CASKIATSFISNEQFF.

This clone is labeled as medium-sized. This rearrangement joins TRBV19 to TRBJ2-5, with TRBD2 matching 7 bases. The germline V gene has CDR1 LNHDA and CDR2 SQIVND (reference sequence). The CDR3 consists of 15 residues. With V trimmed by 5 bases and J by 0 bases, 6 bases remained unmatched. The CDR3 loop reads CASSSGGMYQETQYF. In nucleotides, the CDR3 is TGTGCCAGTAGTTCGGGGGGAATGTACCAAGAGACCCAGTACTTC.

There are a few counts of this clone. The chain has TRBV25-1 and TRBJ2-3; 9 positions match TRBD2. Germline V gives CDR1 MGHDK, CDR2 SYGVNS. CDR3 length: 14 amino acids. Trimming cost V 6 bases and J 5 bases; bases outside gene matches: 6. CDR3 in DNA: TGTGCCAGCAGAGCGGGGGGCGGGGGAGATACGCAGTATTTT. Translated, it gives CASRAGGGGDTQYF.

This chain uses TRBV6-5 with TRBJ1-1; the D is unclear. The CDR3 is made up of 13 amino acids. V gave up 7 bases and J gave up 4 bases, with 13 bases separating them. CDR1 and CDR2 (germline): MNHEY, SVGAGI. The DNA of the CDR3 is TGTGCCAGCAACCCACCTGGCGTCACTGAAGCTTTCTTT. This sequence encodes CASNPPGVTEAFF.

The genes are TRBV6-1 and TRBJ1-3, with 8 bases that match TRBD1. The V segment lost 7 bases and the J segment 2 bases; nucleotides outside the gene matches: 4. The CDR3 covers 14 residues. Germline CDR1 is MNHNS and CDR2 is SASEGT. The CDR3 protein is CASIRQGPGNTIYF. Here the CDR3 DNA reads TGTGCCAGCATCCGACAGGGGCCTGGAAACACCATATATTTT.

The CDR3: CASSVGSSDNEQFF. In DNA form, the CDR3 reads TGTGCCAGCAGCGTAGGTTCTAGCGACAATGAGCAGTTCTTC. The rearrangement joins TRBV9 to TRBJ2-1; a possible D gene is TRBD2 (6 bases). This CDR3 contains 14 residues. Trimming took off 0 bases at V and 5 bases at J, with 9 bases between the two ends. Germline values: CDR1 SGDLS, CDR2 YYNGEE. Full variable domain (outside the CDR3, taken from reference TRBV9 and TRBJ2-1): DSGVTQTPKHLITATGQRVTLRCSPRSGDLSVYWYQQSLDQGLQFLIQYYNGEERAKGNILERFSAQQFPDLHSELNLSSLELGDSALYFCASSVGSSDNEQFFGPGTRLTVL.

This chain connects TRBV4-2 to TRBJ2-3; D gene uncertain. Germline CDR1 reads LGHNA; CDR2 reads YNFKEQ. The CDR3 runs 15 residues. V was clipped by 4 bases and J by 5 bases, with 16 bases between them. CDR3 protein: CASSPSVNSRDTQYF. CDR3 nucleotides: TGTGCCAGCAGCCCAAGCGTCAACTCCCGAGATACGCAGTATTTT.

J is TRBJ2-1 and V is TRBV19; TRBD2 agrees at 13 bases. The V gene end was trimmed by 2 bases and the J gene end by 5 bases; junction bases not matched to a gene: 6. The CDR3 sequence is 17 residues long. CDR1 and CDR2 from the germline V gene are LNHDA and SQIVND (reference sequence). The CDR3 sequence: CASSIPPGLAGNNEQFF. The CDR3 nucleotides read TGTGCCAGTAGTATACCCCCGGGACTAGCGGGAAACAATGAGCAGTTCTTC.

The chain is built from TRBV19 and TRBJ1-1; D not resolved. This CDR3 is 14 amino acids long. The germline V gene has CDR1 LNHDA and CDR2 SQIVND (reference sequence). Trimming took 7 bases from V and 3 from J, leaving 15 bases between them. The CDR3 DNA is TGTGCCAGTACCCCACGGGAGGCCTACACTGAAGCTTTCTTT. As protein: CASTPREAYTEAFF. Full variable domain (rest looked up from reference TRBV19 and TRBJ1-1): DGGITQSPKYLFRKEGQNVTLSCEQNLNHDAMYWYRQDPGQGLRLIYYSQIVNDFQKGDIAEGYSVSREKKESFPLTVTSAQKNPTAFYLCASTPREAYTEAFFGQGTRLTVV.

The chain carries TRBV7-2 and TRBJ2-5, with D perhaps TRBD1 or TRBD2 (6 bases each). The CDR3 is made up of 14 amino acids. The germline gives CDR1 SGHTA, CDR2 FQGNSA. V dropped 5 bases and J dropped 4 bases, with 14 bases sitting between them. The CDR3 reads CASSDGGQGETQYF. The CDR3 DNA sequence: TGTGCCAGCAGCGACGGGGGACAAGGAGAGACCCAGTACTTC. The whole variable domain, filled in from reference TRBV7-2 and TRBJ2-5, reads GAGVSQSPSNKVTEKGKDVELRCDPISGHTALYWYRQSLGQGLEFLIYFQGNSAPDKSGLPSDRFSAERTGGSVSTLTIQRTQQEDSAVYLCASSDGGQGETQYFGPGTRLLVL.

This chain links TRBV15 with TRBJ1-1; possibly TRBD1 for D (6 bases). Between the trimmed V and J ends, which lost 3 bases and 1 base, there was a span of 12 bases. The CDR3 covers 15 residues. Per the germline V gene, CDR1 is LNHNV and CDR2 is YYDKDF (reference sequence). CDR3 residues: CATSSNRVRNTEAFF. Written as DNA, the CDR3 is TGTGCCACCAGCAGTAACAGGGTTAGGAACACTGAAGCTTTCTTT.

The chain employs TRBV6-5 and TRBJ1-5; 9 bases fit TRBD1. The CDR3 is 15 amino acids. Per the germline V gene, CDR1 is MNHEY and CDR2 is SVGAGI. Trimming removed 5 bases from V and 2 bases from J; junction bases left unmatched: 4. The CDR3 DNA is TGTGCCAGCAGTGGGACAGGGATGGGCAATCAGCCCCAGCATTTT. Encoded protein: CASSGTGMGNQPQHF.

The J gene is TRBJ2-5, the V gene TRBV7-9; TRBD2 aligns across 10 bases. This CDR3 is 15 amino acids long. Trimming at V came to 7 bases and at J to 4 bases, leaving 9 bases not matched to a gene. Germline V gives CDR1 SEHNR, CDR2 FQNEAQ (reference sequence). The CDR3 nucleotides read TGTGCCAGCACCGCCTCCCTAGCGGGGGTAGAGACCCAGTACTTC. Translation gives CASTASLAGVETQYF.

CDR3 region: CASSYELRGSTFF. CDR3 bases: TGTGCCAGCAGTTACGAGCTCCGGGGTTCGACTTTCTTT. The chain recombines TRBV6-5 with TRBJ1-1; no reliable D call. This CDR3 has 13 residues. Germline CDR1 is MNHEY and CDR2 is SVGAGI. Trimming shortened V by 2 bases and J by 12 bases, and 16 bases separated the two germline ends.

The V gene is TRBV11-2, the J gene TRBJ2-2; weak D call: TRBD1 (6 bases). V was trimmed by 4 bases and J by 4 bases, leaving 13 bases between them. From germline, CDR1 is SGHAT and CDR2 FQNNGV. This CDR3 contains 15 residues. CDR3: CASSSQGISTGELFF. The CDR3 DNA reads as TGTGCCAGCAGCTCGCAGGGGATTAGCACCGGGGAGCTGTTTTTT.

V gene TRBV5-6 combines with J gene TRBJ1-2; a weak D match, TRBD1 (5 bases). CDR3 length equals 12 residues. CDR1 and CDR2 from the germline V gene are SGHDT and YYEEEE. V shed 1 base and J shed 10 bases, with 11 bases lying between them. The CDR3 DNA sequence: TGTGCCAGCAGCTTGACAGGTCTTGACTACACCTTC. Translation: CASSLTGLDYTF. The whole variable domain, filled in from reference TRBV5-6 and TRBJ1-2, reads DAGVTQSPTHLIKTRGQQVTLRCSPKSGHDTVSWYQQALGQGPQFIFQYYEEEERQRGNFPDRFSGHQFPNYSSELNVNALLLGDSALYLCASSLTGLDYTFGSGTRLTVV.

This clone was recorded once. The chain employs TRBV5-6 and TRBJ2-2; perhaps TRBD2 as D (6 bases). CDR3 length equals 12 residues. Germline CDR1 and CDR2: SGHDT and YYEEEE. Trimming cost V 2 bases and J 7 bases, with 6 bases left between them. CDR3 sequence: CASSFGSGELFF. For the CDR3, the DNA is TGTGCCAGCAGCTTCGGGAGCGGGGAGCTGTTTTTT.

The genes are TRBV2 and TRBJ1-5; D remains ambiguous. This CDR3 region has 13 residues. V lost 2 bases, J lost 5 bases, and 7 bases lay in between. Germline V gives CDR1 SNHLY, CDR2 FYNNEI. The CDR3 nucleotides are TGTGCCAGCAGTGAATCCGGGTATCAGCCCCAGCATTTT. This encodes CASSESGYQPQHF.

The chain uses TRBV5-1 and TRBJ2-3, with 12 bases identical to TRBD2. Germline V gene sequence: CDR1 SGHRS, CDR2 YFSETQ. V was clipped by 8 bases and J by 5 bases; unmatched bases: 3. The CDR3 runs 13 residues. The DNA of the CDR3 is TGCGCCAGTCGACTAGCGGGAGTAGATACGCAGTATTTT. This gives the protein CASRLAGVDTQYF.

The CDR3: CASSPGDREIYGYTF. CDR3 coding DNA: TGTGCCAGCAGTCCGGGGGACAGGGAGATCTATGGCTACACCTTC. The V call is TRBV28, the J call TRBJ1-2; 9 positions agree with TRBD1. Germline V gene data show CDR1 as MDHEN and CDR2 as SYDVKM. The CDR3 length is 15 residues. The junction had 8 bases not matched to a gene; V was cut back by 5 bases and J by 4 bases.

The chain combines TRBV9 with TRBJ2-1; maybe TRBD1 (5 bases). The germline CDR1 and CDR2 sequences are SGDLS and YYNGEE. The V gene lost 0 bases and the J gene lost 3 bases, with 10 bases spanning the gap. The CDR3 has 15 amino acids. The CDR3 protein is CASSVGAGIYNEQFF. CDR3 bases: TGTGCCAGCAGCGTAGGGGCAGGGATCTACAATGAGCAGTTCTTC.

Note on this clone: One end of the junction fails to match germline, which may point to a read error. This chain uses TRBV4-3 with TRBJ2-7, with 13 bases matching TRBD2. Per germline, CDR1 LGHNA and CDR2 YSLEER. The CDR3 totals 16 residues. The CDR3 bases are TGCGCCAGCAGCCAAGCAGAGGCTACTAGCGGGGGGGCGGAATTTTTC. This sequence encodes CASSQAEATSGGAEFF.

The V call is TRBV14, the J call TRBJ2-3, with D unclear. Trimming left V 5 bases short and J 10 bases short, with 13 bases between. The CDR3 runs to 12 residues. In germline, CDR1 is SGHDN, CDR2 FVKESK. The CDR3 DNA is TGTGCCAGCAGCTCCCTAGGCGGTGCGCAGTATTTT. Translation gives CASSSLGGAQYF.

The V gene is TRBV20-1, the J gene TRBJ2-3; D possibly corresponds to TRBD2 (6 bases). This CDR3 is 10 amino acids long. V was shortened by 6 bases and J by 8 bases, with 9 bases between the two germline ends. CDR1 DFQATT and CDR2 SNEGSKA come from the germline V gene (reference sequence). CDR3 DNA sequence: TGCAGTGCAGGGACTCCTACGCAGTATTTT. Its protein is CSAGTPTQYF.

The CDR3 bases are TGTGCCAGCAGTCCCTACAATCTCGCTAACTATGGCTACACCTTC. The encoded protein is CASSPYNLANYGYTF. The rearrangement uses TRBV27 and TRBJ1-2; D ambiguous. V lost 5 bases and J 0 bases, leaving 13 bases between the germline ends. CDR3 length: 15 residues. The V gene's germline CDR1 is MNHEY and CDR2 SMNVEV (reference sequence).